The 9 T cell receptor beta chains below were found in one sample sequenced in a study of CD8+ T cells in alopecia areata. After isolation, RNA underwent reverse transcription to generate cDNA as the sequencing template. Measured with immunoSEQ multiplex PCR; TCRdb has only the in-frame clones, and not every one. Here the sample spans 130,000 to 150,000 clones, around 82% being singletons. The treatment was: oral pan-JAK inhibitor, 5-10 mg twice daily. The sample was CD8+ T cells sorted from blood, taken at week 4, from a patient treated with tofacitinib. The receptors shown here come from a human donor with alopecia areata.

The chain employs TRBV7-8 and TRBJ2-5, with D perhaps TRBD1 (6 bases). The CDR3 has 15 residues. CDR1 SGHVS and CDR2 FQNEAQ come from the germline V gene. Trimming removed 4 bases from V and 1 base from J, with 13 bases in between. The CDR3 loop is CASSSDGQLQETQYF. The CDR3 nucleotides read TGTGCCAGCAGCTCCGACGGACAGCTCCAAGAGACCCAGTACTTC.

This clone came up a few times. This chain connects TRBV7-2 to TRBJ2-4; no firm D call. V was trimmed by 4 bases and J by 3 bases, leaving 13 bases between them. The CDR3 is 15 residues long. The V gene's germline CDR1 is SGHTA and CDR2 FQGNSA. CDR3: CASSYSSSGKNIQYF. The CDR3 DNA reads as TGTGCCAGCAGCTATTCGAGTTCGGGCAAAAACATTCAGTACTTC.

This clone was observed once. This CDR3 is CASSQETGYNSPLHF. The CDR3 nucleotides read TGTGCCAGCAGCCAAGAAACAGGATATAATTCACCCCTCCACTTT. The rearrangement links TRBV4-2 to TRBJ1-6; D perhaps matches TRBD1 (5 bases). Germline values: CDR1 LGHNA, CDR2 YNFKEQ. The CDR3 runs 15 residues. The V end lost 0 bases, the J end lost 4 bases, and 7 bases lay between the germline ends.

The V call is TRBV7-9, the J call TRBJ2-7; TRBD2 might be the D (5 bases). CDR1 and CDR2 (germline): SEHNR, FQNEAQ (reference sequence). The CDR3 has 12 amino acids. V was cut by 5 bases and J by 4 bases, with 9 bases left in between. The CDR3 loop reads CASSADWYEQYF. The CDR3 DNA reads TGTGCCAGCAGCGCGGACTGGTACGAGCAGTACTTC.

The rearrangement uses TRBV11-2 and TRBJ2-5; 10 nucleotides line up with TRBD2. The germline gives CDR1 SGHAT, CDR2 FQNNGV. V trimming: 3 bases; J trimming: 1 base; junction bases outside the gene matches: 8. There are 17 residues in the CDR3. The CDR3 bases are TGTGCCAGCAGCTTTTGGCAGCAGCGGGGGGGCCAAGAGACCCAGTACTTC. Its translation is CASSFWQQRGGQETQYF.

V usage is TRBV5-6 and J usage is TRBJ2-7; D may be TRBD1 (6 bases). The V end lost 4 bases, the J end lost 0 bases, and 11 bases lay between the germline ends. The CDR3 runs to 14 residues. From germline, CDR1 is SGHDT and CDR2 YYEEEE. The CDR3 bases are TGTGCCAGCAGCGCAGGGGTTAGCTCCTACGAGCAGTACTTC. It encodes CASSAGVSSYEQYF.

This rearrangement joins TRBV23-1 to TRBJ2-3; TRBD2 is a possible D gene (5 bases). TRBV23-1 is an ORF for which the function is uncertain. With 2 bases removed from V and 6 bases from J, the gap between germline ends came to 30 bases. The CDR3 consists of 20 residues. The CDR3 loop reads CASSQGPDSVVERIRDTQYF. DNA of the CDR3: TGCGCCAGCAGTCAAGGACCGGACTCGGTCGTTGAGAGGATTAGGGATACGCAGTATTTT.

The rearrangement links TRBV30 to TRBJ2-5; 12 bases agree with TRBD1. The J call could be wrong; TRBJ2-7 is a better fit for the DNA end. Germline V lookup: CDR1 GTSNPN, CDR2 SVGIG (reference sequence). This CDR3 is 14 amino acids long. CDR3 nucleotide sequence: TGTGCCTGGAGTGCGGGACAGGGGGCGAACGAGCAGTACTTC. Its translation: CAWSAGQGANEQYF.

The J gene is TRBJ2-3, the V gene TRBV18, with 7 bases fitting TRBD1. The CDR3 has 15 residues. Germline V gene sequence: CDR1 KGHSH, CDR2 LQKENI. Trimming removed 2 bases from V and 4 bases from J; junction bases left unmatched: 6. DNA for the CDR3: TGTGCCAGCTCACCAGAGGGGGCTAGGGCAGATACGCAGTATTTT. It yields the protein CASSPEGARADTQYF. Together with reference TRBV18 and TRBJ2-3, the CDR3 gives the full variable domain: NAGVMQNPRHLVRRRGQEARLRCSPMKGHSHVYWYRQLPEEGLKFMVYLQKENIIDESGMPKERFSAEFPKEGPSILRIQQVVRGDSAAYFCASSPEGARADTQYFGPGTRLTVL.